This TCR beta chain is from a study of molecular identifiers for immune sequencing clone quantification. Points on this clonotype: At one boundary the junction diverges from the germline segment, which might be a read error.

Bulk TCR libraries were made with methods that had been previously described and with listed TCR primers. TCRdb used MiXCR to reprocess the PCR reads, holding one entry per CDR3 protein. The table lists about 500,000 distinct CDR3 sequences, about a fifth of them singletons. Per germline, CDR1 MNHEY and CDR2 SVGAGI. The length of the CDR3 is 14 residues. This chain connects TRBV6-5 to TRBJ2-7; 7 bases match TRBD2. Specimen: naive CD8+ T cells from blood, with Jurkat cell RNA spiked in. Sample subset: FACS-sorted CD8+CD4-CCR7+CD45RA+ naive T cells. This receptor was identified in a human donor in good health. Some libraries in this study had Jurkat cell RNA spiked in. In nucleotides, the CDR3 is TGTGCCAGCAGTACTAGGACTAGTGTCTACGAGCTGTACTTC. This encodes CASSTRTSVYELYF.